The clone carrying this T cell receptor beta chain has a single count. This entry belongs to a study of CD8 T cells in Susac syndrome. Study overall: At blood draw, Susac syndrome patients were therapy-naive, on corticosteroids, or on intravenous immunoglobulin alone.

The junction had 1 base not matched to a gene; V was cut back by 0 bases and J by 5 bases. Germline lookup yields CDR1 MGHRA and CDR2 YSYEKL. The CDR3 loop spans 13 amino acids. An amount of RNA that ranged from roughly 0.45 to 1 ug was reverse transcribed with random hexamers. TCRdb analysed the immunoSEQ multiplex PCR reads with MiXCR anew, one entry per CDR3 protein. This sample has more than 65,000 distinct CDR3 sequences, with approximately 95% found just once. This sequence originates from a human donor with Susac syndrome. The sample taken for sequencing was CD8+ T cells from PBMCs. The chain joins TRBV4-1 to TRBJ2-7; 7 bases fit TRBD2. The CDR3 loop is CASSQEGTNEQYF. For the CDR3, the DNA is TGCGCCAGCAGCCAAGAAGGGACTAACGAGCAGTACTTC.